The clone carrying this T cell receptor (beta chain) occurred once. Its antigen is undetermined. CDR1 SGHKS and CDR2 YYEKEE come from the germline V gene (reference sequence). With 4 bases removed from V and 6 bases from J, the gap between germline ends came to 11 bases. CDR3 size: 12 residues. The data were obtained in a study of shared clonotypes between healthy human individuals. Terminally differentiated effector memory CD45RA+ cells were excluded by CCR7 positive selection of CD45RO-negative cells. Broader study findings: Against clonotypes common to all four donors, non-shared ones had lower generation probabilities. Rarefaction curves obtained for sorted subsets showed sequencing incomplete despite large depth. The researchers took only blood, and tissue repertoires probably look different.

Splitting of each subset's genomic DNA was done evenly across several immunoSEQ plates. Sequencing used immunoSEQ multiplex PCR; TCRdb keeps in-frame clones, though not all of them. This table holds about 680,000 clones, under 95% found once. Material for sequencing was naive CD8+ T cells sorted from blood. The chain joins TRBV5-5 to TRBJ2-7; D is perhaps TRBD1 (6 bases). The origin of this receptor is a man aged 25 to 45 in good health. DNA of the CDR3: TGTGCCAGCAGCATAACAGGGTTCGAGCAGTACTTC. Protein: CASSITGFEQYF.